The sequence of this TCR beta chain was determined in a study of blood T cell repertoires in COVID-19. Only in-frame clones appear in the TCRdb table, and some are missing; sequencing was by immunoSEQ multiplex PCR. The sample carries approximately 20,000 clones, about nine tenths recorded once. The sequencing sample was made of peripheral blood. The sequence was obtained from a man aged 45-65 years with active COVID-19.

The CDR3 loop reads CASSEDDGGTDTQYF. CDR3 bases: TGCGCCAGCAGTGAGGACGACGGGGGGACAGATACGCAGTATTTT. This chain joins TRBV10-2 and TRBJ2-3; 7 positions match TRBD2. J gave up 3 bases and V 2 bases, and 5 bases lay outside the gene matches. The CDR3 extends over 15 amino acids. Germline CDR1 and CDR2: WSHSY and SAAADI.